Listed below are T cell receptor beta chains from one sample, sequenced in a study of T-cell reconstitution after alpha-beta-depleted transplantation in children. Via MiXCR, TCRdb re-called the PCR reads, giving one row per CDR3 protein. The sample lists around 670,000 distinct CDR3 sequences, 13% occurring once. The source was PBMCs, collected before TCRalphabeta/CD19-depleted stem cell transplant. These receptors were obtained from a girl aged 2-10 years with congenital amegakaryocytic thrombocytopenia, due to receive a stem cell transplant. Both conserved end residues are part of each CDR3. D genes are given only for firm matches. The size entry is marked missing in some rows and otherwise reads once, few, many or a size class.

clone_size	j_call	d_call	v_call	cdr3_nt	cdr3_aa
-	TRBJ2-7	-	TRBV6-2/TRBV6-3	TGTGCCAGCGGGGACTCTAAAGACAGGTCCAACTACGAGCAGTACTTC	CASGDSKDRSNYEQYF
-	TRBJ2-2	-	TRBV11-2	TGTGCCAGCAGCTTAGATATTACCACCGGGGAGCTGTTTTTT	CASSLDITTGELFF
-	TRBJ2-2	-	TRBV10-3	TGTGCCATCGGTCTAGCGTCGAACACCGGGGAGCTGTTTTTT	CAIGLASNTGELFF
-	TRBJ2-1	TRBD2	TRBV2	TGTGCCAGCAGTGGTCTAGCGGGAGGGTCTGAGCAGTTCTTC	CASSGLAGGSEQFF
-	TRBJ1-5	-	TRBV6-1	TGTGCCAGCAGTGAAACGGTAGGGGTGGATGTTCCTCTACAGCATTTT	CASSETVGVDVPLQHF
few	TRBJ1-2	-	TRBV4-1	TGCGCCAGCAGCCAAGTTTCGGGCCTCTATGGCTACACCTTC	CASSQVSGLYGYTF
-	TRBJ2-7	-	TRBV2	TGTGCCAGCAGAGAAGACAACTCCTACGAGCAGTACTTC	CASREDNSYEQYF
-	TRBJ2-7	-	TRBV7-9	TGTGCCAGCAGCCGAGCAAGGGAGAGGGCTTACGAGCAGTACTTC	CASSRARERAYEQYF
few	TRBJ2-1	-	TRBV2	TGTGCCAGCCGTACTGCAGATAACAACAATGAGCAGTTCTTC	CASRTADNNNEQFF
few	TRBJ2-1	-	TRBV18	TGTGCCAGCTCACCCCTAAACGTGGGGTCCAGTGAGCAGTTCTTC	CASSPLNVGSSEQFF
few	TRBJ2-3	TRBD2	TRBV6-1	TGTGCCAGCACCCTGGGACTAGCGGGACGCGGGGATACGCAGTATTTT	CASTLGLAGRGDTQYF
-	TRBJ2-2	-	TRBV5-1	TGCGCCAGCAGCTTGGGCAAGCCAGCGAACACCGGGGAGCTGTTTTTT	CASSLGKPANTGELFF
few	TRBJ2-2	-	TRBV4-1	TGCGCCAGCAGCCAGTCAGGAAACACCGGGGAGCTGTTTTTT	CASSQSGNTGELFF
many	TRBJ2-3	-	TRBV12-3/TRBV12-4	TGTGCCAGCAGTTTTTTAGTTTTAGGGGTTAGCACAGATACGCAGTATTTT	CASSFLVLGVSTDTQYF
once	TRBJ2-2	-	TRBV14	TGTGCCAGCAGCCAAGATAACAGGGCCGGGGAGCTGTTTTTT	CASSQDNRAGELFF
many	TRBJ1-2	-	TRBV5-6	TGTGCCAGCAGCTTGGTCTCGCAGGGGCCCTCCTATGGCTACACCTTC	CASSLVSQGPSYGYTF
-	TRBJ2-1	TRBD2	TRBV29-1	TGCAGCGTTGAAGAGTTAATAGCGGGAAGCGGATCCGAGCAGTTCTTC	CSVEELIAGSGSEQFF
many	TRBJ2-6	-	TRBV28	TGTGCCAGCAGTGTACAAGGTGGGGCCAACGTCCTGACTTTC	CASSVQGGANVLTF
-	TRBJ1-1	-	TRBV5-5	TGTGCCAGCAGCTCCCAAGCAGGGAACACTGAAGCTTTCTTT	CASSSQAGNTEAFF
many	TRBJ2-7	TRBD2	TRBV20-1	TGCAGTGCTAGAGATGGGCGGGAGGCAGCCTACGAGCAGTACTTC	CSARDGREAAYEQYF
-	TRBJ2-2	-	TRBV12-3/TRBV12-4	TGTGCCAGCAATTCGACATGGCGGCCCGGGGAGCTGTTTTTT	CASNSTWRPGELFF
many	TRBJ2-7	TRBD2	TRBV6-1	TGTGCCAGCAGTCGCGGGACTAGCGGGGCTTACGAGCAGTACTTC	CASSRGTSGAYEQYF
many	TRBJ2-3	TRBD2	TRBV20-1	TGCAGTGCTAGCGGCGGGAGGGTCCCGGGCACAGATACGCAGTATTTT	CSASGGRVPGTDTQYF
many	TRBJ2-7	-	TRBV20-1	TGCAGTGCTAGGGGGCCCGGCAGGAATCTCTACGAGCAGTACTTC	CSARGPGRNLYEQYF
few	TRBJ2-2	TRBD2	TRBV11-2	TGTGCCAGCAGCTTAGCGGGGGGATCGCCCACCGGGGAGCTGTTTTTT	CASSLAGGSPTGELFF
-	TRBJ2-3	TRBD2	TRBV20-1	TGCTGTGCTGGACCTGCTATAGCGGGATCATTAACAGATACGCAGTATTTT	CCAGPAIAGSLTDTQYF
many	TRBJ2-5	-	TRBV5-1	TGCGCCAGCAGCTTGAGTGTCGTAGAAGAGACCCAGTACTTC	CASSLSVVEETQYF
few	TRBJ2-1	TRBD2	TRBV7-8	TGTGCCAGCAGCTTATTGTTCCAGGGACTAGCGGGAGTTGAGCAGTTCTTC	CASSLLFQGLAGVEQFF
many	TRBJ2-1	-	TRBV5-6	TGTGCCAGCAGCTTCCAATTGGGAGATGAGCAGTTCTTC	CASSFQLGDEQFF
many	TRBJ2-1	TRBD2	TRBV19	TGTGCCAGTAGCACACTAGCGGGAGGGGTGGGCAATGAGCAGTTCTTC	CASSTLAGGVGNEQFF
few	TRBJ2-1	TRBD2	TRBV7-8	TGTGCCAGCAGCGCCCGACTAGCCAGAGATGAGCAGTTCTTC	CASSARLARDEQFF
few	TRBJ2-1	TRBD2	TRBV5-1	TGCGCCAGCAGCTACGGGACTAGCGGGAGTAATGAGCAGTTCTTC	CASSYGTSGSNEQFF
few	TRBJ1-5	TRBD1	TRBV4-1	TGCGCCAGCAGCCAACCCCCGAGCAGGGGGCATCAGCCCCAGCATTTT	CASSQPPSRGHQPQHF
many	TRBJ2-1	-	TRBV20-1	TGCAGTGCTAGGCCCCCCCGCGGCTACAATGAGCAGTTCTTC	CSARPPRGYNEQFF
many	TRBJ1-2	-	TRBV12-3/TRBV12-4	TGTGCCAGCAGCGAGCAAAGATATGGCTACACCTTC	CASSEQRYGYTF
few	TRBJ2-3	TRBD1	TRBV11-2	TGTGCCAGCAGCCGGGACAGCCGCGGGGATACGCAGTATTTT	CASSRDSRGDTQYF
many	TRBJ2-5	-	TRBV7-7	TGTGCCAGCAGCTTAATGACACAAGAGACCCAGTACTTC	CASSLMTQETQYF
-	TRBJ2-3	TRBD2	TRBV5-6	TGTGCCAGCATCCGTAGCGGGAGGGCCACAGATACGCAGTATTTT	CASIRSGRATDTQYF
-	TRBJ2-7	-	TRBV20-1	TGCAGTGCTAGAGGGGGTGCAGGCCCCTACGAGCAGTACTTC	CSARGGAGPYEQYF
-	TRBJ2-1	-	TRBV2	TGTGCCAGCCGGGACGACCCATTCAATGAGCAGTTCTTC	CASRDDPFNEQFF
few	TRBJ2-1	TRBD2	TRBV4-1	TGCGCCAGCAGCCAAGATCCAGCGGGAGGCCTCTACAATGAGCAGTTCTTC	CASSQDPAGGLYNEQFF
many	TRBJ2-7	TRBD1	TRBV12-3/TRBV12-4	TGTGCCAGCATCCCGACAGGGGGCAACGAGCAGTACTTC	CASIPTGGNEQYF
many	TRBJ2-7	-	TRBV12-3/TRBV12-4	TGTGCCAGCAGTAACTCAGACGGATTATCCTACGAGCAGTACTTC	CASSNSDGLSYEQYF
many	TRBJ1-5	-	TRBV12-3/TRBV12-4	TGTGCCACCAGTTTAGGGCAATTTCTTGACGATCAGCCCCAGCATTTT	CATSLGQFLDDQPQHF
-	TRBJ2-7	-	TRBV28	TGTGCCAGCAGTTCCGCCGGCTACGAGCAGTACTTC	CASSSAGYEQYF
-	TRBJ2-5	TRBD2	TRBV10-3	TGTGCCATCAGTACCACTAGCGGGGCCAAAGAGACCCAGTACTTC	CAISTTSGAKETQYF
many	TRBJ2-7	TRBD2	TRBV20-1	TGCAGTGCTACGGGGGGACTAGCGAGGGGTTACGAGCAGTACTTC	CSATGGLARGYEQYF
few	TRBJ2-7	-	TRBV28	TGTGCCAGCAGTCAGTTAATCCGCTCCTACGAGCAGTACTTC	CASSQLIRSYEQYF
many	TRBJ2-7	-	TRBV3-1	TGTGCCAGCAGCGCTCTGTACGAGCAGTACTTC	CASSALYEQYF
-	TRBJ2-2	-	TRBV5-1	TGCGCCAGCAGCCGGAGTGGTGTCGCGAACACCGGGGAGCTGTTTTTT	CASSRSGVANTGELFF
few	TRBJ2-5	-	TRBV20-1	TGCAGTGCTAGGGCCCTTGGACGCGAGACCCAGTACTTC	CSARALGRETQYF
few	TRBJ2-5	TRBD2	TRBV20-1	TGCAGTGCTAGTGCCCAACTAGCGGGAGAATTCGGAGAGACCCAGTACTTC	CSASAQLAGEFGETQYF
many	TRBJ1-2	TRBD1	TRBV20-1	TGCAGTGCTCCGAAGACAGGGGGTGGCTATGGCTACACCTTC	CSAPKTGGGYGYTF
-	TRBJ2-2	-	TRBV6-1	TGTGCCAGCAGTGAACCTCAGGGCACAGGAACCGGGGAGCTGTTTTTT	CASSEPQGTGTGELFF
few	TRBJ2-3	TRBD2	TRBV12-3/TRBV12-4	TGTGCCAGCAGTTCGAGGGGGAGGGGACTAGCGGGAGTTCGGACAGATACGCAGTATTTT	CASSSRGRGLAGVRTDTQYF
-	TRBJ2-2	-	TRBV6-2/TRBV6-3	TGTGCCACCACTAGGGCCAACACCGGGGAGCTGTTTTTT	CATTRANTGELFF
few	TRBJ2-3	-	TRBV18	TGTGCCAGCTCACCACCCACAAACGGGGATACGCAGTATTTT	CASSPPTNGDTQYF
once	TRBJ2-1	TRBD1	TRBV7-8	TGTGCCAGCAGCTTAATGGGGACAGGGGGTACGGATGAGCAGTTCTTC	CASSLMGTGGTDEQFF
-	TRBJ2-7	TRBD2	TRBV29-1	TGCAGCGTTGAAGTGGCGGGAGTTCGGTACGAGCAGTACTTC	CSVEVAGVRYEQYF